Below, 24 T cell receptor beta chains from the same sample are listed, as sequenced in a study of shared clonotypes between healthy human individuals. Generated by immunoSEQ multiplex PCR, the TCRdb table keeps only in-frame clones and is missing some. The sample shows some 2.1 million clones, over 85% of them seen only once. CD45RO-negative cells were positively selected for CCR7, leaving out terminally differentiated effector memory CD45RA+ cells. The sequenced sample consisted of naive CD8+ T cells from PBMCs. These receptors originate from a man aged 18 to 30 in good health. Some clones in this sample may be carry-over from other donors' samples.

This chain connects TRBV15 to TRBJ2-3; 12 positions match TRBD2. The trim removed 6 bases at V and 6 bases at J, leaving 7 bases unmatched. The CDR3 has 15 amino acids. The V gene's germline CDR1 is LNHNV and CDR2 YYDKDF (reference sequence). The CDR3 coding sequence is TGTGCCACCAGTTACGCTAGCGGGAGGGGGGATACGCAGTATTTT. Translation: CATSYASGRGDTQYF.

The chain links TRBV5-1 to TRBJ2-7; the match to TRBD1 covers 7 bases. The CDR3 extends over 15 amino acids. With V trimmed by 1 base and J by 5 bases, 9 bases remained unmatched. Germline CDR1 and CDR2: SGHRS and YFSETQ. As DNA, the CDR3 is TGCGCCAGCAGCTTGTTGGGGGACAGCCCACACGAGCAGTACTTC. Amino acid sequence: CASSLLGDSPHEQYF.

V usage is TRBV7-9 and J usage is TRBJ2-5; possibly TRBD1 or TRBD2 for D (5 bases each). CDR3 size: 12 residues. V gave up 5 bases and J gave up 11 bases, with 15 bases separating them. Per the germline V gene, CDR1 is SEHNR and CDR2 is FQNEAQ (reference sequence). CDR3 nucleotides: TGTGCCAGCAGCGCCGCCCTGGGGGAGCAGTACTTC. Translated: CASSAALGEQYF.

This chain joins TRBV27 and TRBJ2-5; D ambiguous. Germline CDR1 MNHEY, CDR2 SMNVEV (reference sequence). This CDR3 contains 12 residues. The ends were cut back, 6 bases at V and 4 bases at J, with 9 bases in the middle. In DNA form, the CDR3 reads TGTGCCAGCAGACAGAAGAGAGAGACCCAGTACTTC. This encodes CASRQKRETQYF.

The chain carries TRBV15 and TRBJ2-4; 8 nucleotides match TRBD2. The CDR3 is made up of 16 amino acids. The germline CDR1 and CDR2 sequences are LNHNV and YYDKDF (reference sequence). Trimming at V came to 8 bases and at J to 10 bases, leaving 19 bases not matched to a gene. The CDR3 DNA reads TGTGCCACCCGGGAGGTAGATAGCGGGGCCCGATTTATTCAGTACTTC. Its protein is CATREVDSGARFIQYF.

This clone was seen a few times. The rearrangement joins TRBV6-4 to TRBJ1-1; D is unclear. Deletions cut 4 bases from V and 0 bases from J, with 6 bases between. The CDR3 contains 13 residues. Germline values: CDR1 MRHNA, CDR2 SNTAGT. The CDR3 sequence: CASSALMNTEAFF. Here the CDR3 DNA reads TGTGCCAGCAGTGCTCTCATGAACACTGAAGCTTTCTTT.

The chain is built from TRBV7-8 and TRBJ1-3, with D maybe TRBD1 (6 bases). V gave up 5 bases and J gave up 4 bases, with 9 bases separating them. Per the germline V gene, CDR1 is SGHVS and CDR2 is FQNEAQ. There are 13 residues in the CDR3. CDR3 nucleotides: TGTGCCAGCAGCCTGAGGGGGGGAAACACCATATATTTT. Translating it yields CASSLRGGNTIYF.

J is TRBJ1-2 and V is TRBV28, with TRBD1 as a possible D gene (6 bases). Germline V gives CDR1 MDHEN, CDR2 SYDVKM. With 7 bases removed from V and 0 bases from J, the gap between germline ends came to 27 bases. The CDR3 spans 19 residues. The DNA for the CDR3 is TGTGCCAGCATGGGGTTAGGGGGTCGTCTACCTAACCCTAACTATGGCTACACCTTC. Its protein is CASMGLGGRLPNPNYGYTF.

The chain recombines TRBV2 with TRBJ1-3; D is unclear. The CDR3 loop spans 14 amino acids. Trimming cost V 1 base and J 0 bases, with 4 bases left between them. In germline, CDR1 is SNHLY, CDR2 FYNNEI. The CDR3 nucleotides are TGTGCCAGCAGTGAAGAGTTCTCTGGAAACACCATATATTTT. This translates into CASSEEFSGNTIYF. Combining the CDR3 with reference TRBV2 and TRBJ1-3 gives the whole variable domain EPEVTQTPSHQVTQMGQEVILRCVPISNHLYFYWYRQILGQKVEFLVSFYNNEISEKSEIFDDQFSVERPDGSNFTLKIRSTKLEDSAMYFCASSEEFSGNTIYFGEGSWLTVV.

This chain joins TRBV2 and TRBJ2-7; 7 bases map to TRBD1. The CDR3 loop spans 12 amino acids. CDR1 SNHLY and CDR2 FYNNEI come from the germline V gene. CDR3 region: CAQGVYSYEQYF. The DNA of the CDR3 is TGTGCGCAGGGGGTCTACTCCTACGAGCAGTACTTC.

The chain employs TRBV7-9 and TRBJ1-4, with D hard to call. This CDR3 comprises 13 residues. The V end was cut by 5 bases, the J end by 3 bases, with 7 bases between. Looked up from germline, CDR1 is SEHNR and CDR2 is FQNEAQ (reference sequence). The CDR3 loop reads CASSPPSNEKLFF. The DNA of the CDR3 is TGTGCCAGCAGCCCACCATCTAATGAAAAACTGTTTTTT.

The genes are TRBV4-2 and TRBJ2-1, with D possibly TRBD2 on 6 matching bases. The V gene lost 0 bases and the J gene lost 0 bases, with 9 bases spanning the gap. CDR1 is LGHNA and CDR2 is YNFKEQ in the germline V gene. The CDR3 extends over 16 amino acids. As DNA, the CDR3 is TGTGCCAGCAGCCAAGACGGGACTGACTCCTACAATGAGCAGTTCTTC. This encodes CASSQDGTDSYNEQFF.

This chain connects TRBV28 to TRBJ2-7; D gene unclear. This CDR3 region has 12 residues. Deletions cut 5 bases from V and 4 bases from J, with 9 bases between. Germline CDR1 MDHEN, CDR2 SYDVKM. The CDR3 coding sequence is TGTGCCAGCAGTCGCCCAGCGTACGAGCAGTACTTC. Its translation is CASSRPAYEQYF. The full variable domain, its missing parts supplied by reference TRBV28 and TRBJ2-7, is DVKVTQSSRYLVKRTGEKVFLECVQDMDHENMFWYRQDPGLGLRLIYFSYDVKMKEKGDIPEGYSVSREKKERFSLILESASTNQTSMYLCASSRPAYEQYFGPGTRLTVT.

The chain uses TRBV27 and TRBJ2-1; a weak D match, TRBD2 (6 bases). The CDR3 consists of 14 residues. The ends were cut back, 7 bases at V and 4 bases at J, with 14 bases in the middle. CDR1 is MNHEY, CDR2 SMNVEV, per germline (reference sequence). Written as DNA, the CDR3 is TGTGCCAGCACCCCGCGGGGAAAATACAATGAGCAGTTCTTC. Translating gives CASTPRGKYNEQFF.

This chain links TRBV7-8 with TRBJ2-6; tentative D call: TRBD2 (5 bases). The germline CDR1 and CDR2 sequences are SGHVS and FQNEAQ. Trimming cost V 7 bases and J 0 bases, with 10 bases left between them. This CDR3 comprises 15 residues. The CDR3 nucleotides are TGTGCCAGCATACCCGCGGGCTCTGGGGCCAACGTCCTGACTTTC. Translated: CASIPAGSGANVLTF.

The gene calls are TRBV21-1 and TRBJ2-4. TRBV21-1 is a pseudogene segment. The CDR3 consists of 19 residues. The CDR3: CASSEPRDRRILAKNIQYF. The DNA for the CDR3 is TGTGCCAGCAGCGAGCCCCGGGACCGAAGAATTTTAGCCAAAAACATTCAGTACTTC.

The chain carries TRBV13 and TRBJ2-3; D not certain. The V end was cut by 5 bases, the J end by 0 bases, with 9 bases between. Germline CDR1 PRHDT, CDR2 FYEKMQ (reference sequence). The CDR3 is made up of 14 amino acids. The CDR3 is CASSHERSTDTQYF. Written as DNA, the CDR3 is TGTGCCAGCAGCCACGAACGAAGCACAGATACGCAGTATTTT.

This chain joins TRBV15 and TRBJ2-7, with D perhaps TRBD2 (5 bases). The CDR3 is made up of 15 amino acids. Germline V gene sequence: CDR1 LNHNV, CDR2 YYDKDF (reference sequence). V was cut by 0 bases and J by 2 bases, with 11 bases left in between. Written as DNA, the CDR3 is TGTGCCACCAGCAGAGAGAGCGGCCCGGCCTACGAGCAGTACTTC. Protein sequence: CATSRESGPAYEQYF.

This sequence joins TRBV5-4 and TRBJ1-2; no firm D call. Trimming removed 0 bases at V and 6 bases at J, with 15 bases between. Germline V gene lookup returns CDR1 SGHNT and CDR2 YYREEE (reference sequence). There are 15 residues in the CDR3. The CDR3 reads CASSLEVLRADGYTF. In DNA, the CDR3 is TGTGCCAGCAGCTTGGAGGTCCTTCGGGCGGATGGCTACACCTTC. Full variable domain (missing parts from reference TRBV5-4 and TRBJ1-2): ETGVTQSPTHLIKTRGQQVTLRCSSQSGHNTVSWYQQALGQGPQFIFQYYREEENGRGNFPPRFSGLQFPNYSSELNVNALELDDSALYLCASSLEVLRADGYTFGSGTRLTVV.

This clone was detected only once. V gene TRBV7-8 combines with J gene TRBJ1-3; D remains unclear. Germline assignment: CDR1 SGHVS and CDR2 FQNEAQ. This CDR3 spans 18 amino acids. Trimming shortened V by 4 bases and J by 0 bases, and 19 bases separated the two germline ends. The DNA for the CDR3 is TGTGCCAGCAGCTACCCGCCGGTAGCCAAGAGCTCTGGAAACACCATATATTTT. This gives the protein CASSYPPVAKSSGNTIYF. The whole variable domain, filled in from reference TRBV7-8 and TRBJ1-3, reads GAGVSQSPRYKVAKRGQDVALRCDPISGHVSLFWYQQALGQGPEFLTYFQNEAQLDKSGLPSDRFFAERPEGSVSTLKIQRTQQEDSAVYLCASSYPPVAKSSGNTIYFGEGSWLTVV.

This clone occurred a few times. This sample also contains other DNA sequences that code for the same CDR3. The gene calls are TRBV28 and TRBJ1-1, with a possible D match to TRBD1 (5 bases). Deletions cut 1 base from V and 2 bases from J, with 8 bases between. Per germline, CDR1 MDHEN and CDR2 SYDVKM. This CDR3 contains 14 residues. CDR3 nucleotide sequence: TGTGCCAGCAGTTTATTCAGGGCCAACACTGAAGCTTTCTTT. This translates into CASSLFRANTEAFF. The entire variable domain, with the rest obtained from reference TRBV28 and TRBJ1-1, is as follows: DVKVTQSSRYLVKRTGEKVFLECVQDMDHENMFWYRQDPGLGLRLIYFSYDVKMKEKGDIPEGYSVSREKKERFSLILESASTNQTSMYLCASSLFRANTEAFFGQGTRLTVV.

The CDR3 is CASSVGTAPSGEKLFF. DNA of the CDR3: TGTGCCAGCAGCGTTGGGACAGCCCCCAGCGGTGAAAAACTGTTTTTT. The chain employs TRBV11-2 and TRBJ1-4; 7 bases are shared with TRBD1. Germline values: CDR1 SGHAT, CDR2 FQNNGV. The junction had 13 bases not matched to a gene; V was cut back by 5 bases and J by 7 bases. The CDR3 sequence is 16 residues long.

This chain uses TRBV27 with TRBJ1-5; D is unclear. V gave up 6 bases and J gave up 7 bases, with 22 bases separating them. Germline CDR1 and CDR2: MNHEY and SMNVEV (reference sequence). This CDR3 comprises 16 residues. The CDR3 loop is CASSPSAGTPGQPQHF. CDR3 sequence (DNA): TGTGCCAGCAGCCCTTCCGCAGGAACCCCCGGGCAGCCCCAGCATTTT.

The rearrangement uses TRBV9 and TRBJ2-5; TRBD1 matches 8 bases. V trimming: 4 bases; J trimming: 3 bases; junction bases outside the gene matches: 8. This CDR3 contains 15 residues. Germline CDR1 is SGDLS and CDR2 is YYNGEE. The chain's CDR3 is CASSSAGTGKETQYF. Written as DNA, the CDR3 is TGTGCCAGCAGCTCCGCCGGGACAGGAAAAGAGACCCAGTACTTC. Full variable domain (missing parts from reference TRBV9 and TRBJ2-5): DSGVTQTPKHLITATGQRVTLRCSPRSGDLSVYWYQQSLDQGLQFLIQYYNGEERAKGNILERFSAQQFPDLHSELNLSSLELGDSALYFCASSSAGTGKETQYFGPGTRLLVL.